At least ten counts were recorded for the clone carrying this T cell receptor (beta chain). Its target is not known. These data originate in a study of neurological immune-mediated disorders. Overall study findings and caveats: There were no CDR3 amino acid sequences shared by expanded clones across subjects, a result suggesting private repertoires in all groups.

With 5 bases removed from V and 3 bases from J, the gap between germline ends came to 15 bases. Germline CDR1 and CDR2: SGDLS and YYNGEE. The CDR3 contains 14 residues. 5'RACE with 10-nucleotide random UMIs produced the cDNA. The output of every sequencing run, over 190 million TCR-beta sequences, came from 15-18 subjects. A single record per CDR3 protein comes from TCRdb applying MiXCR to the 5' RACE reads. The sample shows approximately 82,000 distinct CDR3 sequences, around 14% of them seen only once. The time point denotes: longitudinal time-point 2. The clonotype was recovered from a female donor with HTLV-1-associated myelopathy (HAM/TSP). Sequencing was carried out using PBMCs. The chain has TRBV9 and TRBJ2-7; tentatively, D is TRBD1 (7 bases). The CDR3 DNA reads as TGTGCCAGCAGTGGCGGGACAGCCGTCTACGAGCAGTACTTC. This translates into CASSGGTAVYEQYF.